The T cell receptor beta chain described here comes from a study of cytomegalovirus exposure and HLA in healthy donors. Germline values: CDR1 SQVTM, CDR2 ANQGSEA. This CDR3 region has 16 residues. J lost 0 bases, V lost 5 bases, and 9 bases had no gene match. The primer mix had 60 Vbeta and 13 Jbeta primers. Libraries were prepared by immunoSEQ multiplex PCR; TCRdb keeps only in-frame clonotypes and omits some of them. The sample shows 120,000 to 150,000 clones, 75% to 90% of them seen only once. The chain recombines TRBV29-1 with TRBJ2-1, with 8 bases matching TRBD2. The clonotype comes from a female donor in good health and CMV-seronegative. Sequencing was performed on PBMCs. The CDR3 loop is CSVNFRTSPSYNEQFF. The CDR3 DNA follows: TGCAGCGTTAATTTCCGGACTAGCCCCTCCTACAATGAGCAGTTCTTC.